This TCR beta chain was obtained from a study of beta chain features in type 1 diabetes. General study findings and limits: Small HLA sub-analyses could not settle whether HLA shapes TCRB rearrangement. In patients and controls equally, PCR might favor templates that are shorter. Compared to healthy donors, patients appeared to have naive, central memory and Treg TCRB repertoires that were more alike.

A remark on this clone: Its antigen is currently unknown.

Expressed TCRB transcripts were sequenced because the entire RNA isolate underwent reverse transcription. TCRdb's table, derived via immunoSEQ multiplex PCR, lists solely in-frame clones and lacks some. The sample contains 600,000 to 650,000 clones, around 16% of which appear only once. V was clipped by 5 bases and J by 1 base, with 14 bases between them. The germline V gene has CDR1 SGHNT and CDR2 YENEEA. The CDR3 runs to 16 residues. Blood was drawn once from each donor into heparinised tubes. The draws averaged around 110 mL. Specimen: naive CD4+ T cells from blood. The chain employs TRBV11-3 and TRBJ2-2; D possibly matches TRBD1 or TRBD2 (6 bases each). The sequence came from a man between 18 and 35 years old in good health. The DNA for the CDR3 is TGTGCCAGCAGCCCCATGGGGGGCAGGAACACCGGGGAGCTGTTTTTT. Protein: CASSPMGGRNTGELFF.